The 18 T cell receptor beta chains listed next were all sequenced from one sample in a study of post-analysis software for immune sequencing data. Study-level findings and limits: Patients had higher frequencies than controls of five TRBV segments, including TRBV5-6, TRBV5-1 and TRBV20-1.

No antigen has been identified for these receptors. Carried by the TCR beta cDNA libraries were unique molecular identifiers. TCRdb redid the calling of the PCR reads with MiXCR, one entry per CDR3 protein. The sample lists more than 450,000 distinct CDR3 sequences, 34% occurring once. The sample taken for sequencing was blood. The source is a girl under 18 with multiple sclerosis.

The chain is built from TRBV10-3 and TRBJ1-5, with D possibly being TRBD1 (6 bases). The germline CDR1 and CDR2 sequences are ENHRY and SYGVKD. V lost 0 bases and J 3 bases, leaving 9 bases between the germline ends. The CDR3 is 15 amino acids. This chain's CDR3 is CAISESTGNNQPQHF. In DNA form, the CDR3 reads TGTGCCATCAGTGAGTCAACAGGGAACAATCAGCCCCAGCATTTT.

Concerning this clonotype itself: A read error is likely, as this CDR3 ends without the conserved phenylalanine or tryptophan. The chain employs TRBV15 and TRBJ2-3, with D unresolved. Germline values: CDR1 LNHNV, CDR2 YYDKDF (reference sequence). This CDR3 is 11 amino acids long. Here the CDR3 reads CATSRADMQYL. The CDR3 nucleotides read TGTGCCACCAGCAGGGCAGATATGCAGTATTTG.

This chain uses TRBV4-1 with TRBJ1-4, with a weak D call TRBD1 (5 bases). With 3 bases removed from V and 4 bases from J, the gap between germline ends came to 12 bases. Looked up from germline, CDR1 is MGHRA and CDR2 is YSYEKL. The CDR3 has 15 residues. The CDR3: CASSQVPGLNEKLFF. The DNA for the CDR3 is TGCGCCAGCAGCCAGGTTCCAGGGCTTAATGAAAAACTGTTTTTT.

This clonotype was seen once. The chain has TRBV7-2 and TRBJ1-6; D is undetermined. V was clipped by 3 bases and J by 0 bases, with 12 bases between them. In germline, CDR1 is SGHTA, CDR2 FQGNSA. The CDR3 consists of 17 residues. The CDR3 sequence is CASSLTQQSSYNSPLHF. In DNA form, the CDR3 reads TGTGCCAGCAGCTTGACGCAACAGAGCTCCTATAATTCACCCCTCCACTTT. Filled out from reference TRBV7-2 and TRBJ1-6, the complete variable domain reads GAGVSQSPSNKVTEKGKDVELRCDPISGHTALYWYRQSLGQGLEFLIYFQGNSAPDKSGLPSDRFSAERTGGSVSTLTIQRTQQEDSAVYLCASSLTQQSSYNSPLHFGNGTRLTVT.

This clonotype appeared a few times. V gene TRBV6-2 or TRBV6-3 combines with J gene TRBJ2-7; no definite D call. The closer fit of TRBJ2-5 to the DNA end suggests the J call may be wrong. Germline V gives CDR1 MNHEY, CDR2 SVGEGT. The CDR3 spans 15 residues. CDR3 in DNA: TGTGCCAGCAGTTACGACGAACCCCCACTAGAGACCCAGTACTTC. Its translation: CASSYDEPPLETQYF.

Regarding this clonotype: The junction departs from germline at one end; a sequencing error may be responsible. The chain links TRBV12-3 or TRBV12-4 to TRBJ2-7; TRBD2 agrees at 14 bases. The DNA matches TRBJ2-5 better at its end, which makes the J call doubtful. CDR3 length: 18 amino acids. Here the CDR3 DNA reads TGTACCAGCAGTGTCCCGGGACTAGCGGGGGACCCTCGGGAGACCCAGTACTTC. Protein sequence: CTSSVPGLAGDPRETQYF.

The gene calls are TRBV9 and TRBJ1-2; 7 positions match TRBD1. Germline values: CDR1 SGDLS, CDR2 YYNGEE. The CDR3 spans 15 residues. The J segment lost 4 bases and the V segment lost 0 bases, leaving 6 bases of the junction unmatched. The CDR3 nucleotides are TGTGCCAGCAGCGTAGACGCGGGACAGACCTATGGCTACACCTTC. Protein sequence: CASSVDAGQTYGYTF.

In its sample, this clonotype was seen a few times. This chain links TRBV29-1 with TRBJ2-5; TRBD1 or TRBD2 may be the D gene (5 bases each). V lost 6 bases and J lost 4, with 21 bases in between. The CDR3 sequence is 15 residues long. Germline-derived CDR1 and CDR2 are SQVTM and ANQGSEA. CDR3 sequence (DNA): TGCAGCGTGCCCGGGACCCCAGGAGGTTTAGAGACCCAGTACTTC. Its translation: CSVPGTPGGLETQYF.

This clonotype was seen only a few times. The rearrangement links TRBV29-1 to TRBJ2-5, with 7 bases fitting TRBD1. In germline, CDR1 is SQVTM, CDR2 ANQGSEA. V shed 0 bases and J 3 bases; nucleotides not matched to a gene: 10. The CDR3 consists of 16 residues. This CDR3 is CSVEDWNRGTKETQYF. CDR3 sequence (DNA): TGCAGCGTTGAAGATTGGAACAGGGGAACCAAAGAGACCCAGTACTTC.

This clonotype was picked up a small number of times. DNA of the CDR3: TGCAGCGCCTCGACTAGCGGGGGGGTAGGTGAGCAGTTCTTC. The encoded protein is CSASTSGGVGEQFF. The chain has TRBV29-1 and TRBJ2-1, with 14 positions matching TRBD2. The CDR3 covers 14 residues. The V gene end was trimmed by 7 bases and the J gene end by 9 bases; junction bases not matched to a gene: 8. Looked up from germline, CDR1 is SQVTM and CDR2 is ANQGSEA.

The chain couples TRBV5-1 to TRBJ2-5, with D perhaps matching TRBD1 (6 bases). The CDR3 sequence is 12 residues long. From germline, CDR1 is SGHRS and CDR2 YFSETQ. V lost 8 bases to trimming and J lost 4 bases, with 12 bases between them. CDR3 amino acids: CASYRVGETQYF. The DNA for the CDR3 is TGCGCCAGTTACAGGGTTGGAGAGACCCAGTACTTC.

The chain employs TRBV20-1 and TRBJ2-2, with D unclear. In germline, CDR1 is DFQATT, CDR2 SNEGSKA (reference sequence). The germline V and J ends were trimmed by 1 base and 1 base, with 4 bases remaining between them. CDR3 length equals 13 residues. CDR3 coding DNA: TGCAGTGCTAGAGGACTGAACACCGGGGAGCTGTTTTTT. As protein: CSARGLNTGELFF.

Remarks on this clonotype: A junction boundary mismatches the germline segment, possibly from a read error. The V gene is TRBV10-3, the J gene TRBJ2-1; 9 bases fit TRBD1. The CDR3 has 13 amino acids. CDR1 and CDR2 (germline): ENHRY, SYGVKD. The CDR3 sequence is CAVRDRAVNEQFF. DNA for the CDR3: TGTGCCGTCAGGGACAGGGCGGTCAATGAGCAGTTCTTC.

The chain combines TRBV7-3 with TRBJ1-1; D is uncertain. The CDR3 contains 12 residues. V was pared by 5 bases and J by 7 bases, with 11 bases between. The germline gives CDR1 SGHTA, CDR2 FQGTGA. The CDR3, as DNA: TGTGCCAGCAGCGGAATGTGGGGTGAAGCTTTCTTT. This encodes CASSGMWGEAFF.

The V gene is TRBV24-1, the J gene TRBJ2-7; 7 bases line up with TRBD2. Germline-derived CDR1 and CDR2 are KGHDR and SFDVKD. The V and J ends lost 2 bases and 10 bases, in that order; junction bases with no gene match: 1. The CDR3 runs to 11 residues. The CDR3 nucleotides are TGTGCCACCAGTGATTCGGGAGGCCAGTACTTC. Translating it yields CATSDSGGQYF.

This clonotype was seen only a few times. The chain has TRBV20-1 and TRBJ2-5; TRBD2 is a possible D gene (5 bases). Trimming left V 0 bases short and J 0 bases short, with 5 bases between. CDR3 size: 13 residues. Germline values: CDR1 DFQATT, CDR2 SNEGSKA (reference sequence). The CDR3 coding sequence is TGCAGTGCTAGAGACGGGAACCAAGAGACCCAGTACTTC. This translates into CSARDGNQETQYF.

The sample holds a few counts of this clonotype. The chain employs TRBV10-3 and TRBJ1-2; a weak D match, TRBD1 (5 bases). CDR1 and CDR2 (germline): ENHRY, SYGVKD. The CDR3 consists of 14 residues. Trimming left V 5 bases short and J 1 base short, with 11 bases between. The CDR3 region has the DNA TGTGCCATCAGTTCCACAGGAGATAACTATGGCTACACCTTC. Translating gives CAISSTGDNYGYTF.

The chain has TRBV7-6 and TRBJ1-5, with 11 positions matching TRBD1. CDR3 length equals 16 residues. Germline CDR1 and CDR2: SGHVS and FNYEAQ. V lost 4 bases to trimming and J lost 5 bases; unmatched junction nucleotides: 7. CDR3 sequence: CASSSLPGQGDQPQHF. Here the CDR3 DNA reads TGTGCCAGCAGCTCCCTTCCGGGACAGGGGGATCAGCCCCAGCATTTT.